This record covers a single T cell receptor beta chain. Source study methods: Reference gene primer amplification gave estimated nucleated cell counts. Produced via immunoSEQ multiplex PCR; TCRdb's table is partial and in-frame only. That table supplies the V and J calls and clone size; D and trimming were determined from the DNA. Of some 85,000 clones listed, more than 80% were seen once; the top ten hold 15% to 20%. This entry comes from a study of blood T cell repertoires in COVID-19. The wider study: COVID-19 samples from acute and convalescent phases originated in the United States, Italy and Spain. PBMCs, B-cell-depleted T cells, or T cells were the source of the cDNA or gDNA that made up the material.

Germline V CDR1 and CDR2: SGHNT, YYREEE (reference sequence). The CDR3 has 11 residues. The trim removed 4 bases at V and 12 bases at J, leaving 2 bases unmatched. The sample comprised peripheral blood. The source of this sequence is a woman older than 75 with acute or convalescent COVID-19. The J gene is TRBJ2-1, the V gene TRBV5-4; 9 bases match TRBD2. CDR3: CASSISGGQFF. Here the CDR3 DNA reads TGTGCCAGCAGCATTAGCGGGGGGCAGTTCTTC.